This passage covers 23 T cell receptor beta chains from one sample sequenced in a study of T cell repertoires in cytomegalovirus infection. These receptors have no known antigen. MiXCR, run by TCRdb on the reads, gives a single entry per CDR3 protein. Of approximately 730,000 distinct CDR3 sequences listed, about 29% are singletons. Sequenced here: cultured CD8+ T cells from PBMCs, sampled from culture after CMV antigen stimulation. The receptor source for this set is a human donor in good health (CMV status not recorded). Some clones in this sample may be carry-over from other donors' samples.

This chain connects TRBV14 to TRBJ2-1, with 7 bases identical to TRBD1. This CDR3 is built from 18 residues. With V trimmed by 4 bases and J by 2 bases, 14 bases remained unmatched. Germline V lookup: CDR1 SGHDN, CDR2 FVKESK. The CDR3, as DNA: TGTGCCAGCAGCCCCACCTTCCTTACAGGGGCAGCCTACAATGAGCAGTTCTTC. This sequence encodes CASSPTFLTGAAYNEQFF.

The rearrangement links TRBV27 to TRBJ1-1, with D maybe TRBD1 (6 bases). This CDR3 comprises 12 residues. CDR1 and CDR2 from the germline V gene are MNHEY and SMNVEV (reference sequence). With 8 bases removed from V and 6 bases from J, the gap between germline ends came to 13 bases. The CDR3 bases are TGTGCCAGCGAGAACAGGGTTTCTGAAGCTTTCTTT. Protein: CASENRVSEAFF.

This clonotype came up a few times. The chain employs TRBV6-5 and TRBJ2-7; 13 bases agree with TRBD2. The V gene end was trimmed by 6 bases and the J gene end by 9 bases; junction bases not matched to a gene: 5. This CDR3 spans 13 amino acids. Germline V gene sequence: CDR1 MNHEY, CDR2 SVGAGI. The CDR3 DNA is TGTGCCAGCAGCCCGGGACTAGCGGGGCCGCAGTACGTC. Encoded protein: CASSPGLAGPQYV.

V is TRBV29-1 and J is TRBJ2-3; TRBD2 agrees at 15 bases. Germline loops: CDR1 SQVTM, CDR2 ANQGSEA. The length of the CDR3 is 16 residues. Losses at the gene ends were 3 bases for V and 4 bases for J; bases not matched to a gene: 5. CDR3 nucleotide sequence: TGCAGCGTTGATGGACTAGCGGGGGGGCCGGCAGATACGCAGTATTTT. This encodes CSVDGLAGGPADTQYF.

This clonotype was counted only a few times. V usage is TRBV11-2 and J usage is TRBJ1-5; D unresolved. V lost 5 bases to trimming and J lost 2 bases, with 13 bases between them. CDR3 size: 15 residues. In germline, CDR1 is SGHAT, CDR2 FQNNGV. CDR3 coding DNA: TGTGCCAGCAGCCTCCTCCCCGGTGGCAATCAGCCCCAGCATTTT. The encoded protein is CASSLLPGGNQPQHF.

The chain carries TRBV4-1 and TRBJ2-5; TRBD1 is a possible D gene (5 bases). Germline CDR1 and CDR2: MGHRA and YSYEKL. Trimming took 0 bases from V and 6 from J, leaving 8 bases between them. The CDR3 consists of 13 residues. The CDR3 region has the DNA TGCGCCAGCAGCCAAGACAGGGTAAAGACCCAGTACTTC. It is translated as CASSQDRVKTQYF.

In this sample, this clonotype turned up many times. The chain combines TRBV12-3 or TRBV12-4 with TRBJ2-3, with 10 bases matching TRBD2. The CDR3 has 16 residues. V trimming: 4 bases; J trimming: 0 bases; junction bases outside the gene matches: 4. CDR3 DNA: TGTGCCAGCAGTTCTAGCGGGGGCCTTAGCACAGATACGCAGTATTTT. Residues: CASSSSGGLSTDTQYF.

The V call is TRBV6-2 or TRBV6-3, the J call TRBJ1-1; D is undetermined. Germline V lookup: CDR1 MNHEY, CDR2 SVGEGT. The CDR3 spans 13 residues. V lost 8 bases and J 1 base, leaving 11 bases between the germline ends. In DNA form, the CDR3 reads TGTGCCAGCCGCACACGGGGGAACACTGAAGCTTTCTTT. Translation: CASRTRGNTEAFF.

This clonotype was recorded a few times. The chain employs TRBV6-2 or TRBV6-3 and TRBJ2-3, with D uncertain. Germline CDR1 is MNHEY and CDR2 is SVGEGT. The V gene lost 0 bases and the J gene lost 1 base, with 14 bases spanning the gap. This CDR3 is built from 17 residues. As DNA, the CDR3 is TGTGCCAGCAGTTACTCGAGTTCTCCCGACGGCACAGATACGCAGTATTTT. This codes for CASSYSSSPDGTDTQYF.

The table lists this clonotype with a few counts. The CDR3: CASSDVVKVSTDTQYF. For the CDR3, the DNA is TGTGCCAGCAGTGATGTAGTAAAGGTCAGCACAGATACGCAGTATTTT. This chain connects TRBV2 to TRBJ2-3; D ambiguous. The CDR3 is made up of 16 amino acids. CDR1 SNHLY and CDR2 FYNNEI come from the germline V gene. Trimming shortened V by 3 bases and J by 0 bases, and 13 bases separated the two germline ends.

The V call is TRBV20-1, the J call TRBJ2-7, with D maybe TRBD1 (6 bases). V was trimmed by 0 bases and J by 2 bases, leaving 8 bases between them. Germline loops: CDR1 DFQATT, CDR2 SNEGSKA (reference sequence). The CDR3 is 13 amino acids. DNA of the CDR3: TGCAGTGCTAGAGACTGGACAGCCTACGAGCAGTACTTC. This sequence encodes CSARDWTAYEQYF.

The chain links TRBV27 to TRBJ1-5, with TRBD1 as a possible D gene (6 bases). Germline V gene data show CDR1 as MNHEY and CDR2 as SMNVEV (reference sequence). V lost 6 bases and J 5 bases, leaving 20 bases between the germline ends. This CDR3 is built from 16 residues. The CDR3 DNA reads as TGTGCCAGCAGCCTCTCCGGCAGGGGATACGATCAGCCCCAGCATTTT. It translates to CASSLSGRGYDQPQHF.

This clonotype was seen only once. The CDR3 protein is CSVEVLAGSRGTAYEQYF. The CDR3 DNA follows: TGCAGCGTTGAAGTGTTGGCGGGGTCGCGGGGGACGGCCTACGAGCAGTACTTC. This rearrangement joins TRBV29-1 to TRBJ2-7; 7 bases fit TRBD2. Germline V gene sequence: CDR1 SQVTM, CDR2 ANQGSEA. V was clipped by 1 base and J by 2 bases; unmatched bases: 17. The CDR3 runs to 18 residues.

J is TRBJ2-7 and V is TRBV12-3 or TRBV12-4; no reliable D call. This CDR3 comprises 12 residues. V lost 6 bases, J lost 3 bases, and 9 bases lay in between. The CDR3 is CASSPSIYEQYF. In nucleotides, the CDR3 is TGTGCCAGCAGCCCCTCGATCTACGAGCAGTACTTC.

The rearrangement uses TRBV19 and TRBJ1-5; D is unresolved. The ends were cut back, 5 bases at V and 4 bases at J, with 9 bases in the middle. The CDR3 has 13 amino acids. The germline V gene encodes CDR1 LNHDA and CDR2 SQIVND (reference sequence). The CDR3 region has the DNA TGTGCCAGTAGTTTCTGGGTTAATCAGCCCCAGCATTTT. Amino acid sequence: CASSFWVNQPQHF.

This clonotype was observed a single time. The chain recombines TRBV7-9 with TRBJ1-2; D might be TRBD1 (5 bases). Looked up from germline, CDR1 is SEHNR and CDR2 is FQNEAQ (reference sequence). Trimming stripped 2 bases from V and 5 bases from J, with 9 bases between. This CDR3 is built from 13 residues. CDR3 residues: CASSLQGWYGYTF. In DNA form, the CDR3 reads TGTGCCAGCAGCTTACAGGGTTGGTATGGCTACACCTTC.

V gene TRBV18 combines with J gene TRBJ2-1; 10 positions agree with TRBD2. Germline loops: CDR1 KGHSH, CDR2 LQKENI. Germline trimming cut 2 bases from V and 7 bases from J; bases unmatched to any gene: 5. There are 15 residues in the CDR3. Written as DNA, the CDR3 is TGTGCCAGCTCACCAGAACTAGCGGGGATGAATGAGCAGTTCTTC. This translates into CASSPELAGMNEQFF.

This sequence joins TRBV7-3 and TRBJ2-1; D not certain. Germline CDR1 and CDR2: SGHTA and FQGTGA. Trimming took 3 bases from V and 4 from J, leaving 7 bases between them. This CDR3 has 13 residues. CDR3 loop: CASSFDVYNEQFF. In DNA form, the CDR3 reads TGTGCCAGCAGCTTCGACGTTTACAATGAGCAGTTCTTC.

This clonotype appeared many times. This chain connects TRBV7-2 to TRBJ1-1; D gene unclear. The CDR3 sequence is 15 residues long. V was clipped by 5 bases and J by 0 bases, with 13 bases between them. CDR1 is SGHTA and CDR2 is FQGNSA in the germline V gene. The CDR3 loop reads CASSHRTGVNTEAFF. Written as DNA, the CDR3 is TGTGCCAGCAGCCACCGAACCGGGGTGAACACTGAAGCTTTCTTT.

The chain has TRBV7-9 and TRBJ2-7, with unresolved D. The length of the CDR3 is 14 residues. The V gene's germline CDR1 is SEHNR and CDR2 FQNEAQ (reference sequence). V lost 5 bases and J lost 2, with 13 bases in between. The CDR3 protein is CASSALGVTYEQYF. Written as DNA, the CDR3 is TGTGCCAGCAGCGCCCTTGGAGTAACCTACGAGCAGTACTTC.

The V and J genes are TRBV6-5 and TRBJ2-7; TRBD2 is a possible D gene (5 bases). Trimming pared 0 bases from V and 0 bases from J, leaving 9 bases between. This CDR3 has 15 amino acids. Germline-derived CDR1 and CDR2 are MNHEY and SVGAGI. CDR3 DNA sequence: TGTGCCAGCAGTTACTCGGAGGAGAGCTCCTACGAGCAGTACTTC. It translates to CASSYSEESSYEQYF.

The V call is TRBV4-3, the J call TRBJ1-4; weak D call: TRBD1 (5 bases). Germline-derived CDR1 and CDR2 are LGHNA and YSLEER. Trimming took off 0 bases at V and 2 bases at J, with 7 bases between the two ends. The CDR3 spans 15 residues. This CDR3 reads CASSQDEGTNEKLFF. DNA for the CDR3: TGCGCCAGCAGCCAAGATGAGGGGACTAATGAAAAACTGTTTTTT.

The chain links TRBV6-1 to TRBJ2-7, with D perhaps TRBD2 (7 bases). CDR3 length: 14 residues. Trimming left V 5 bases short and J 7 bases short, with 18 bases between. CDR1 is MNHNS and CDR2 is SASEGT in the germline V gene. CDR3 coding DNA: TGTGCCAGCAGTTCCATCACCGGGGGGCGTGAGCAGTACTTC. It translates to CASSSITGGREQYF.